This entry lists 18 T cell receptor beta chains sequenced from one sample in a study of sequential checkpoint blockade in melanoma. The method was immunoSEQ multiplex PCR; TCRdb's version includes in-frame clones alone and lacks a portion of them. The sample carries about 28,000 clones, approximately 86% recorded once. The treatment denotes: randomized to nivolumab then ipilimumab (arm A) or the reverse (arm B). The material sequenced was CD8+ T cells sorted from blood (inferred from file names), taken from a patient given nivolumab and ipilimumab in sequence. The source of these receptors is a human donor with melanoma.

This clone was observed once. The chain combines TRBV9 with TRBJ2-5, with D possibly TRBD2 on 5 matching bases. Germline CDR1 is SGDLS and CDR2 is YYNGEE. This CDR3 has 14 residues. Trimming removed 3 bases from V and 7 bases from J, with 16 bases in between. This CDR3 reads CASSGGSLRGTQYF. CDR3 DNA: TGTGCCAGCAGCGGAGGGTCCCTGAGAGGGACCCAGTACTTC. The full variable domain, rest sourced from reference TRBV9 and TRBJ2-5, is DSGVTQTPKHLITATGQRVTLRCSPRSGDLSVYWYQQSLDQGLQFLIQYYNGEERAKGNILERFSAQQFPDLHSELNLSSLELGDSALYFCASSGGSLRGTQYFGPGTRLLVL.

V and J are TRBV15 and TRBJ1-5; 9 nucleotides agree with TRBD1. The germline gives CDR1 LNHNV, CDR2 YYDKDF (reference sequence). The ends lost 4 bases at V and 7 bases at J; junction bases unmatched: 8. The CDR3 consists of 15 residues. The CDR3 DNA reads TGTGCCACCAGCACCCGGGACAGGGATATCCAGCCCCAGCATTTT. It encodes CATSTRDRDIQPQHF. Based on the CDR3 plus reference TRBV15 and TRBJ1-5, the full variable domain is DAMVIQNPRYQVTQFGKPVTLSCSQTLNHNVMYWYQQKSSQAPKLLFHYYDKDFNNEADTPDNFQSRRPNTSFCFLDIRSPGLGDTAMYLCATSTRDRDIQPQHFGDGTRLSIL.

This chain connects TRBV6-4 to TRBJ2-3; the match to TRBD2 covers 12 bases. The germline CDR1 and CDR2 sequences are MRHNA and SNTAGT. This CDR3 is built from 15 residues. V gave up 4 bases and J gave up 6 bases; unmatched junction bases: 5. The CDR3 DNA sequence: TGTGCCAGCAGTGCCGCTAGCGGGGGGGTGGATACGCAGTATTTT. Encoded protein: CASSAASGGVDTQYF.

The CDR3 bases are TGTGCCAGCAGTTACTCGGATGGCAGGGTCAATGAGCAGTTCTTC. Its translation is CASSYSDGRVNEQFF. The chain uses TRBV6-5 and TRBJ2-1; D perhaps matches TRBD1 (5 bases). The germline CDR1 and CDR2 sequences are MNHEY and SVGAGI. Trimming removed 0 bases from V and 6 bases from J, with 12 bases in between. The CDR3 spans 15 residues.

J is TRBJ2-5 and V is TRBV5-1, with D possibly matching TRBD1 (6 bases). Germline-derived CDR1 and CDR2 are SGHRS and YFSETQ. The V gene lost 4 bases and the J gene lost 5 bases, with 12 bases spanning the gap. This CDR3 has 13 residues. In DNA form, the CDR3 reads TGCGCCAGCAGCCCGGACCAGGGGGAGACCCAGTACTTC. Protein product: CASSPDQGETQYF.

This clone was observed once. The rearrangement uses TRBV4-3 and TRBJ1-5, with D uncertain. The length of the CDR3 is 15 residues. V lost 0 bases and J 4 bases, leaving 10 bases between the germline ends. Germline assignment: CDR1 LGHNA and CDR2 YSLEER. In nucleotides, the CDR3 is TGCGCCAGCAGCCAAGAGGTCAGGAATAATCAGCCCCAGCATTTT. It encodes CASSQEVRNNQPQHF.

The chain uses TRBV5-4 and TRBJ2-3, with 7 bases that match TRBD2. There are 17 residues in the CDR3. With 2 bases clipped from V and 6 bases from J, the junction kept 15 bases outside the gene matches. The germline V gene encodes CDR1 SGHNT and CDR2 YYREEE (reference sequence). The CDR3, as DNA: TGTGCCAGCAGCTTTTCCCCTCTTAGACTAGCATCCGATACGCAGTATTTT. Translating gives CASSFSPLRLASDTQYF.

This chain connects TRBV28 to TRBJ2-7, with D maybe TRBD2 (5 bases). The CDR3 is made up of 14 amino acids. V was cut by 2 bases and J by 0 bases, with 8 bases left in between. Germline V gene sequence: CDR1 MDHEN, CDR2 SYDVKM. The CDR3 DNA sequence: TGTGCCAGCAGTTTAGGTCGGGGCTCCTACGAGCAGTACTTC. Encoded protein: CASSLGRGSYEQYF.

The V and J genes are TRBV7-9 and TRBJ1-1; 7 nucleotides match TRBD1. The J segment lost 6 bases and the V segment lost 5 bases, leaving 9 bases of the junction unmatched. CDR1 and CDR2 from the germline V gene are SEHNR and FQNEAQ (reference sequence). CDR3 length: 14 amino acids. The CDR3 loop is CASSATTGLAEAFF. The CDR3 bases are TGTGCCAGCAGCGCTACGACAGGGTTGGCTGAAGCTTTCTTT. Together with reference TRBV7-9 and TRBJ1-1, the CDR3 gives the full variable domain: DTGVSQNPRHKITKRGQNVTFRCDPISEHNRLYWYRQTLGQGPEFLTYFQNEAQLEKSRLLSDRFSAERPKGSFSTLEIQRTEQGDSAMYLCASSATTGLAEAFFGQGTRLTVV.

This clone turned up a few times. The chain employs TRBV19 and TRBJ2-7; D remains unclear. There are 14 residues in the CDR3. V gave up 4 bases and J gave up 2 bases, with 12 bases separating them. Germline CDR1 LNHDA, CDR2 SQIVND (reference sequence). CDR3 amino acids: CASSTAHTTYEQYF. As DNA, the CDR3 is TGTGCCAGTAGTACCGCCCACACCACCTACGAGCAGTACTTC.

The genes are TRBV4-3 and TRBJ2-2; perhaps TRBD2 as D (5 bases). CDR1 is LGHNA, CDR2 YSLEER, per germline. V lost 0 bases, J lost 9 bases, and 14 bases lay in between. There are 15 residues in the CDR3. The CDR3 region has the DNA TGCGCCAGCAGCCAAGACGAGGGAGCCTACCGGGAGCTGTTTTTT. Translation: CASSQDEGAYRELFF.

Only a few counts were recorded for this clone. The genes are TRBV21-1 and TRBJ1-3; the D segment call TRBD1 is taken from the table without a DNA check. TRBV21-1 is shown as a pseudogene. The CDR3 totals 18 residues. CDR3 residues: CASSTFPPQITSGNTIYF. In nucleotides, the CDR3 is TGTGCCAGCAGCACTTTCCCACCACAGATAACCTCTGGAAACACCATATATTTT.

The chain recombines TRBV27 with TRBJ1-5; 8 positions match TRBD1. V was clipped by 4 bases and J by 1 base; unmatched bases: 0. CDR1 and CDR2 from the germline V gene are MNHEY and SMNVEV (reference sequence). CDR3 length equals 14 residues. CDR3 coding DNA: TGTGCCAGCAGTTGGACAGGGAGCAATCAGCCCCAGCATTTT. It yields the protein CASSWTGSNQPQHF.

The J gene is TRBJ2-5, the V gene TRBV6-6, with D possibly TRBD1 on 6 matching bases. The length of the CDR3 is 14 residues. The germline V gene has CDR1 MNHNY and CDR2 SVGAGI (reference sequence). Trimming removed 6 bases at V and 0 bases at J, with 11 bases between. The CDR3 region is CASSSQGNQETQYF. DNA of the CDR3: TGTGCCAGCAGCTCCCAGGGGAACCAAGAGACCCAGTACTTC.

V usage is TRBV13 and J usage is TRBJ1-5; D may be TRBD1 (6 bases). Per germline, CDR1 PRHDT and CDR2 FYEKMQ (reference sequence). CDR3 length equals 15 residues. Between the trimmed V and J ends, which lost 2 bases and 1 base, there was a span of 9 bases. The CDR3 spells CASSLSGESNQPQHF. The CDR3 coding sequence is TGTGCCAGCAGCTTATCAGGGGAGAGCAATCAGCCCCAGCATTTT.

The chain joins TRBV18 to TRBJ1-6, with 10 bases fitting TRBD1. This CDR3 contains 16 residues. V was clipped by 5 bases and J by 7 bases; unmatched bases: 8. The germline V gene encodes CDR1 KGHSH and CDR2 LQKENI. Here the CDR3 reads CASSEEGQGMNSPLHF. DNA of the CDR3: TGTGCCAGCTCAGAGGAGGGACAGGGGATGAATTCACCCCTCCACTTT. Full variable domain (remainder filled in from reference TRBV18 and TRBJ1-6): NAGVMQNPRHLVRRRGQEARLRCSPMKGHSHVYWYRQLPEEGLKFMVYLQKENIIDESGMPKERFSAEFPKEGPSILRIQQVVRGDSAAYFCASSEEGQGMNSPLHFGNGTRLTVT.

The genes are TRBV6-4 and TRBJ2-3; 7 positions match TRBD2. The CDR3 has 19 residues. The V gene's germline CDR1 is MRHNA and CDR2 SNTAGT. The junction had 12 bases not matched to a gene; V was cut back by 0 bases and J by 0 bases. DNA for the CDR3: TGTGCCAGCAGTGACTCCGGGCTAGCGGAGATGGGGAGCACAGATACGCAGTATTTT. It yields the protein CASSDSGLAEMGSTDTQYF.

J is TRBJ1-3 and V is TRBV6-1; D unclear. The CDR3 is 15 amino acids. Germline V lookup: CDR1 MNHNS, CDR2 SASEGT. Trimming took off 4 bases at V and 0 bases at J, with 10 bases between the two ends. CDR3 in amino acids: CASSVSGRSGNTIYF. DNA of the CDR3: TGTGCCAGCAGTGTTTCCGGTCGCTCTGGAAACACCATATATTTT.